This TCR beta chain was sequenced for a study of shared clonotypes between healthy human individuals. Repertoires were generated with immunoSEQ multiplex PCR, while TCRdb's copy carries only in-frame clones and drops some. The sample shows some 1.5 million clones, 98% of them seen only once. The CDR3 contains 16 residues. V gave up 5 bases and J gave up 1 base, with 16 bases separating them. CDR1 and CDR2 from the germline V gene are MDHEN and SYDVKM. The sample was naive CD4+ T cells sorted from blood. Subset denoted: CD45RA+ positively selected. This sequence joins TRBV28 and TRBJ2-3, with D tentatively TRBD2 (6 bases). The sequence was collected from a man younger than 40 in good health. The CDR3 nucleotides read TGTGCCAGCAGTCGCCTCGGGGGAGTAGGCACAGATACGCAGTATTTT. Protein: CASSRLGGVGTDTQYF.